A selection of T cell receptor beta chains follows, all from one sample in a study of Tregs in tolerant kidney transplant recipients. Generated by immunoSEQ multiplex PCR, the TCRdb table keeps only in-frame clones and is missing some. In the table there are about 69,000 clones, about 89% of which are singletons. The specimen was CD4+ T cells from blood, collected before the transplant. All receptors come from a human donor who received a combined kidney and bone marrow transplant. Each CDR3 is given with its conserved first and last residue. The D gene is left open where the match is weak. Only some rows state a clone size, as once, few, many or a class for expanded clones.

d_gene: .
len: 15
j_gene: TRBJ1-5
abundance: once
v_gene: TRBV28
CDR3aa: CASSLNREINQPQHF
CDR3nt: TGTGCCAGCAGTTTAAACAGGGAAATCAATCAGCCCCAGCATTTT

d_gene: .
len: 14
j_gene: TRBJ2-7
abundance: .
v_gene: TRBV15
CDR3aa: CATSRDPGNYEQYF
CDR3nt: TGTGCCACCAGCAGAGATCCAGGAAACTACGAGCAGTACTTC

d_gene: TRBD1
len: 15
j_gene: TRBJ2-1
abundance: .
v_gene: TRBV5-6
CDR3aa: CASSLGTGGWDEQFF
CDR3nt: TGTGCCAGCAGCTTAGGGACAGGGGGCTGGGATGAGCAGTTCTTC

d_gene: TRBD2
len: 15
j_gene: TRBJ2-7
abundance: once
v_gene: TRBV7-2
CDR3aa: CASSLAGGVPYEQYF
CDR3nt: TGTGCCAGCAGCTTAGCGGGAGGGGTACCCTACGAGCAGTACTTC

d_gene: .
len: 15
j_gene: TRBJ1-1
abundance: .
v_gene: TRBV15
CDR3aa: CATSRGRILNTEAFF
CDR3nt: TGTGCCACCAGCCGTGGGCGCATCCTGAACACTGAAGCTTTCTTT

d_gene: .
len: 13
j_gene: TRBJ2-7
abundance: .
v_gene: TRBV6-1
CDR3aa: CASSDFQGYEQYF
CDR3nt: TGTGCCAGCAGTGACTTCCAGGGGTACGAGCAGTACTTC

d_gene: TRBD2
len: 16
j_gene: TRBJ2-5
abundance: .
v_gene: TRBV11-3
CDR3aa: CASSPGLAGGGETQYF
CDR3nt: TGTGCCAGCAGCCCGGGACTAGCGGGAGGCGGCGAGACCCAGTACTTC

d_gene: TRBD2
len: 16
j_gene: TRBJ2-3
abundance: .
v_gene: TRBV9
CDR3aa: CASSVGGLAGPDTQYF
CDR3nt: TGTGCCAGCAGCGTAGGGGGACTAGCGGGTCCAGATACGCAGTATTTT

d_gene: TRBD1
len: 15
j_gene: TRBJ1-2
abundance: once
v_gene: TRBV5-1
CDR3aa: CASSLGGTEDYGYTF
CDR3nt: TGCGCCAGCAGCTTGGGTGGGACAGAGGACTATGGCTACACCTTC

d_gene: .
len: 12
j_gene: TRBJ1-2
abundance: .
v_gene: TRBV29-1
CDR3aa: CSVARAGYGYTF
CDR3nt: TGCAGCGTTGCTCGGGCAGGGTATGGCTACACCTTC

d_gene: .
len: 15
j_gene: TRBJ2-2
abundance: few
v_gene: TRBV4-3
CDR3aa: CASSQDEHRTGELFF
CDR3nt: TGCGCCAGCAGCCAAGATGAACACCGCACCGGGGAGCTGTTTTTT

d_gene: TRBD1
len: 17
j_gene: TRBJ1-3
abundance: .
v_gene: TRBV9
CDR3aa: CASSVKEQGAEGNTIYF
CDR3nt: TGTGCCAGCAGCGTAAAGGAACAGGGGGCTGAAGGAAACACCATATATTTT

d_gene: TRBD1
len: 11
j_gene: TRBJ2-7
abundance: .
v_gene: TRBV28
CDR3aa: CASSGRDRVDF
CDR3nt: TGTGCCAGCAGCGGCCGGGACAGGGTGGACTTC

d_gene: TRBD1
len: 17
j_gene: TRBJ1-5
abundance: .
v_gene: TRBV7-8
CDR3aa: CASSSPLGGGGNQPQHF
CDR3nt: TGTGCCAGCAGCTCTCCACTAGGAGGGGGCGGCAATCAGCCCCAGCATTTT

d_gene: TRBD2
len: 16
j_gene: TRBJ2-1
abundance: .
v_gene: TRBV6-4
CDR3aa: CASSEPEPTSGEREFF
CDR3nt: TGTGCCAGCAGTGAGCCCGAACCGACTAGCGGGGAAAGGGAGTTCTTC

d_gene: TRBD1
len: 15
j_gene: TRBJ1-1
abundance: .
v_gene: TRBV29-1
CDR3aa: CSVDHQTGGSTEAFF
CDR3nt: TGCAGCGTTGACCACCAGACAGGGGGCTCTACTGAAGCTTTCTTT

d_gene: .
len: 13
j_gene: TRBJ2-5
abundance: few
v_gene: TRBV7-2
CDR3aa: CASSLVFQETQYF
CDR3nt: TGTGCCAGCAGCTTAGTCTTTCAAGAGACCCAGTACTTC

d_gene: .
len: 12
j_gene: TRBJ1-1
abundance: once
v_gene: TRBV25-1
CDR3aa: CASSGDLSEAFF
CDR3nt: TGTGCCAGCAGTGGTGACTTGAGTGAAGCTTTCTTT

d_gene: TRBD1
len: 13
j_gene: TRBJ2-5
abundance: .
v_gene: TRBV18
CDR3aa: CASSPYRGETQYF
CDR3nt: TGTGCCAGCTCACCATACAGGGGAGAGACCCAGTACTTC

d_gene: .
len: 11
j_gene: TRBJ1-2
abundance: .
v_gene: TRBV5-1
CDR3aa: CASSWEGSYTF
CDR3nt: TGCGCCAGCAGCTGGGAGGGGTCCTACACCTTC

d_gene: TRBD2
len: 20
j_gene: TRBJ2-3
abundance: .
v_gene: TRBV18
CDR3aa: CASSPGGRPSGPNGADTQYF
CDR3nt: TGTGCCAGCTCACCAGGGGGTAGGCCTAGCGGACCTAACGGGGCAGATACGCAGTATTTT

d_gene: TRBD1
len: 14
j_gene: TRBJ2-5
abundance: .
v_gene: TRBV5-1
CDR3aa: CASSAGTGKETQYF
CDR3nt: TGCGCCAGCAGCGCCGGGACAGGGAAAGAGACCCAGTACTTC

d_gene: .
len: 15
j_gene: TRBJ1-2
abundance: once
v_gene: TRBV7-2
CDR3aa: CASSPTTGLGYGYTF
CDR3nt: TGTGCCAGCAGCCCGACGACAGGTTTGGGTTATGGCTACACCTTC

d_gene: .
len: 13
j_gene: TRBJ1-2
abundance: .
v_gene: TRBV9
CDR3aa: CASSVAGNYGYTF
CDR3nt: TGTGCCAGCAGCGTAGCGGGGAACTATGGCTACACCTTC

d_gene: TRBD2
len: 17
j_gene: TRBJ2-3
abundance: .
v_gene: TRBV18
CDR3aa: CASSPRGGVADPDTQYF
CDR3nt: TGTGCCAGCTCACCACGGGGAGGGGTAGCGGATCCAGATACGCAGTATTTT

d_gene: .
len: 15
j_gene: TRBJ1-3
abundance: .
v_gene: TRBV2
CDR3aa: CASSAPDYSGNTIYF
CDR3nt: TGTGCCAGCAGTGCCCCCGACTACTCTGGAAACACCATATATTTT

d_gene: TRBD1
len: 13
j_gene: TRBJ1-2
abundance: once
v_gene: TRBV2
CDR3aa: CASSAGQDYGYTF
CDR3nt: TGTGCCAGCAGTGCCGGACAGGACTATGGCTACACCTTC

d_gene: TRBD1
len: 16
j_gene: TRBJ2-7
abundance: .
v_gene: TRBV7-9
CDR3aa: CASSRNAGQGGYEQYF
CDR3nt: TGTGCCAGCAGCCGCAACGCGGGACAGGGGGGCTACGAGCAGTACTTC

d_gene: TRBD1
len: 14
j_gene: TRBJ2-7
abundance: .
v_gene: TRBV7-9
CDR3aa: CASSLGTGFSEQYF
CDR3nt: TGTGCCAGCAGCCTTGGGACAGGGTTCTCCGAGCAGTACTTC

d_gene: TRBD2
len: 16
j_gene: TRBJ2-2
abundance: .
v_gene: TRBV7-2
CDR3aa: CASSFGLADGGGELFF
CDR3nt: TGTGCCAGCAGCTTCGGACTAGCGGATGGTGGCGGGGAGCTGTTTTTT

d_gene: TRBD2
len: 17
j_gene: TRBJ2-3
abundance: .
v_gene: TRBV28
CDR3aa: CASSFPGTSGTTDTQYF
CDR3nt: TGTGCCAGCAGTTTCCCCGGGACTAGCGGGACCACAGATACGCAGTATTTT

d_gene: .
len: 17
j_gene: TRBJ1-4
abundance: .
v_gene: TRBV19
CDR3aa: CASSIDRTATTNEKLFF
CDR3nt: TGTGCCAGTAGTATAGATCGGACAGCGACAACTAATGAAAAACTGTTTTTT

d_gene: .
len: 13
j_gene: TRBJ1-2
abundance: .
v_gene: TRBV6-1
CDR3aa: CASSEQANYGYTF
CDR3nt: TGTGCCAGCAGTGAACAGGCTAACTATGGCTACACCTTC

d_gene: TRBD1
len: 15
j_gene: TRBJ2-5
abundance: .
v_gene: TRBV5-1
CDR3aa: CASSLEQGEWETQYF
CDR3nt: TGCGCCAGCAGCTTGGAACAGGGGGAGTGGGAGACCCAGTACTTC

d_gene: .
len: 14
j_gene: TRBJ1-1
abundance: .
v_gene: TRBV6-5
CDR3aa: CASSLQRVNTEAFF
CDR3nt: TGTGCCAGCAGTTTACAGAGAGTGAACACTGAAGCTTTCTTT

d_gene: .
len: 14
j_gene: TRBJ1-2
abundance: .
v_gene: TRBV7-2
CDR3aa: CASSRVGRGAGYTF
CDR3nt: TGTGCCAGCAGCCGAGTCGGCAGGGGAGCTGGCTACACCTTC

d_gene: TRBD2
len: 14
j_gene: TRBJ2-4
abundance: .
v_gene: TRBV19
CDR3aa: CASSLGRAGNIQYF
CDR3nt: TGTGCCAGTAGTCTCGGGAGGGCAGGGAACATTCAGTACTTC

d_gene: TRBD2
len: 14
j_gene: TRBJ2-3
abundance: .
v_gene: TRBV18
CDR3aa: CASSGRALTDTQYF
CDR3nt: TGTGCCAGTAGCGGGAGGGCTTTGACAGATACGCAGTATTTT

d_gene: .
len: 16
j_gene: TRBJ2-5
abundance: .
v_gene: TRBV27
CDR3aa: CASSLSTARRPGTQYF
CDR3nt: TGTGCCAGCAGTTTATCCACAGCCCGCAGGCCAGGGACCCAGTACTTC

d_gene: TRBD2
len: 14
j_gene: TRBJ2-5
abundance: .
v_gene: TRBV2
CDR3aa: CASTRTSAQETQYF
CDR3nt: TGTGCCAGCACCAGGACTAGCGCACAAGAGACCCAGTACTTC

d_gene: TRBD1
len: 16
j_gene: TRBJ1-1
abundance: .
v_gene: TRBV19
CDR3aa: CASSVFRGQSGPQAFF
CDR3nt: TGTGCCAGTAGTGTCTTTAGGGGACAGAGCGGACCCCAAGCTTTCTTT

d_gene: .
len: 13
j_gene: TRBJ2-4
abundance: .
v_gene: TRBV29-1
CDR3aa: CSVGDAGKNIQYF
CDR3nt: TGCAGCGTTGGTGATGCAGGGAAAAACATTCAGTACTTC

d_gene: .
len: 14
j_gene: TRBJ1-2
abundance: once
v_gene: TRBV19
CDR3aa: CASRSTGVNYGYTF
CDR3nt: TGTGCCAGTAGGTCGACAGGTGTTAACTATGGCTACACCTTC

d_gene: TRBD1
len: 15
j_gene: TRBJ1-2
abundance: .
v_gene: TRBV5-1
CDR3aa: CASSLALGDSYGYTF
CDR3nt: TGCGCCAGCAGCTTGGCTCTGGGGGACAGCTATGGCTACACCTTC

d_gene: .
len: 15
j_gene: TRBJ2-7
abundance: .
v_gene: TRBV7-9
CDR3aa: CASSSRPITEYEQYF
CDR3nt: TGTGCCAGCAGCTCAAGACCCATTACGGAGTACGAGCAGTACTTC

d_gene: TRBD1
len: 11
j_gene: TRBJ2-5
abundance: once
v_gene: TRBV30
CDR3aa: CALQGYETQYF
CDR3nt: TGTGCCTTACAGGGGTATGAGACCCAGTACTTC

d_gene: .
len: 14
j_gene: TRBJ1-1
abundance: once
v_gene: TRBV30
CDR3aa: CAWSGGKMNTEAFF
CDR3nt: TGTGCCTGGAGCGGGGGGAAAATGAACACTGAAGCTTTCTTT

d_gene: .
len: 12
j_gene: TRBJ1-5
abundance: .
v_gene: TRBV2
CDR3aa: CASKASRGPQHF
CDR3nt: TGTGCCAGCAAAGCCAGCCGGGGGCCCCAGCATTTT

d_gene: TRBD1
len: 16
j_gene: TRBJ2-2
abundance: few
v_gene: TRBV18
CDR3aa: CASSPQGTANTGELFF
CDR3nt: TGTGCCAGCTCACCACAAGGGACAGCCAATACCGGGGAGCTGTTTTTT

d_gene: .
len: 12
j_gene: TRBJ2-5
abundance: .
v_gene: TRBV29-1
CDR3aa: CSVEGPGGTQYF
CDR3nt: TGCAGCGTTGAGGGCCCCGGGGGGACCCAGTACTTC

d_gene: .
len: 15
j_gene: TRBJ2-7
abundance: .
v_gene: TRBV11-2
CDR3aa: CASSFQVASELEQYF
CDR3nt: TGTGCCAGCAGCTTTCAGGTTGCCTCAGAGCTCGAGCAGTACTTC

d_gene: .
len: 13
j_gene: TRBJ1-4
abundance: .
v_gene: TRBV28
CDR3aa: CASSHRRGHKLFF
CDR3nt: TGTGCCAGCAGCCATCGACGGGGTCACAAACTGTTTTTT

d_gene: .
len: 13
j_gene: TRBJ2-5
abundance: .
v_gene: TRBV28
CDR3aa: CASTRDSQETQYF
CDR3nt: TGTGCCAGCACTCGGGACTCTCAAGAGACCCAGTACTTC

d_gene: .
len: 12
j_gene: TRBJ1-1
abundance: .
v_gene: TRBV7-9
CDR3aa: CASSDPNREAFF
CDR3nt: TGTGCCAGCAGCGACCCAAACAGGGAAGCTTTCTTT

d_gene: .
len: 15
j_gene: TRBJ2-3
abundance: .
v_gene: TRBV2
CDR3aa: CASSEGAGGTDTQYF
CDR3nt: TGTGCCAGCAGTGAGGGAGCAGGAGGAACAGATACGCAGTATTTT

d_gene: TRBD2
len: 12
j_gene: TRBJ2-7
abundance: once
v_gene: TRBV28
CDR3aa: CASESGNAEQYF
CDR3nt: TGTGCCAGTGAAAGCGGGAACGCCGAGCAGTACTTC

d_gene: TRBD2
len: 19
j_gene: TRBJ2-5
abundance: .
v_gene: TRBV5-4
CDR3aa: CASSLIRLAGVSGLETQYF
CDR3nt: TGTGCCAGCAGCTTAATCCGCCTAGCGGGAGTGAGTGGCTTGGAGACCCAGTACTTC